These 17 T cell receptor beta chains came from one sample sequenced in a study of blood T cell repertoires in COVID-19 (dated by TCRdb to 2020 to 2021). Library creation used the immunoSEQ multiplex PCR assay. As stored in TCRdb, this immuneACCESS dataset retains in-frame rearrangements with V and J assigned. A fraction of the clones does not appear; measured against another copy, unresolved V genes explain less than half of the discrepancy, and the remainder lacks a known reason. The sample contains around 170,000 clones, around 89% of them found a single time. The ten largest clones add up to around 3% of the sample. Sample: peripheral blood. Source of these receptors: a man in his sixties with acute or convalescent COVID-19.

The rearrangement joins TRBV7-8 to TRBJ1-1; D is undetermined. V lost 3 bases and J lost 0, with 8 bases in between. Germline loops: CDR1 SGHVS, CDR2 FQNEAQ. CDR3 length: 14 amino acids. Written as DNA, the CDR3 is TGTGCCAGCAGCTTTAGTGTGGTGAACACTGAAGCTTTCTTT. Amino acid sequence: CASSFSVVNTEAFF.

The J gene is TRBJ1-3, the V gene TRBV4-3, with TRBD1 as a possible D gene (6 bases). Trimming took 0 bases from V and 4 from J, leaving 10 bases between them. CDR1 and CDR2 from the germline V gene are LGHNA and YSLEER. The CDR3 covers 15 residues. The CDR3: CASSQEWGRGNTIYF. In DNA form, the CDR3 reads TGCGCCAGCAGCCAAGAATGGGGGCGAGGAAACACCATATATTTT.

The chain has TRBV27 and TRBJ1-2; 9 bases align to TRBD1. Germline values: CDR1 MNHEY, CDR2 SMNVEV (reference sequence). V gave up 6 bases and J gave up 3 bases; unmatched junction bases: 17. This CDR3 has 18 amino acids. In nucleotides, the CDR3 is TGTGCCAGCAGAAATCCTCCCGGGACAGGGCGAGGGGACTATGGCTACACCTTC. It codes for CASRNPPGTGRGDYGYTF.

This clone was counted between two and nine times. The chain uses TRBV14 and TRBJ2-1, with 7 bases that match TRBD1. The length of the CDR3 is 19 residues. The germline V gene has CDR1 SGHDN and CDR2 FVKESK. Trimming removed 6 bases from V and 4 bases from J; junction bases left unmatched: 21. The CDR3 is CASSPIGVLTRGPYNEQFF. CDR3 in DNA: TGTGCCAGCAGTCCAATAGGGGTTTTAACAAGGGGGCCTTACAATGAGCAGTTCTTC.

The V and J genes are TRBV5-1 and TRBJ1-1; weak D call: TRBD1 (6 bases). The CDR3 length is 15 residues. Germline CDR1 reads SGHRS; CDR2 reads YFSETQ. Trimming took off 4 bases at V and 2 bases at J, with 15 bases between the two ends. CDR3 sequence (DNA): TGCGCCAGCAGCCTCCAAGGACAGATCAACACTGAAGCTTTCTTT. It encodes CASSLQGQINTEAFF.

This clone was recorded once. J is TRBJ2-1 and V is TRBV5-1, with 7 nucleotides matching TRBD1. This CDR3 is built from 14 residues. The V and J ends lost 1 base and 4 bases, in that order; junction bases with no gene match: 2. CDR1 is SGHRS, CDR2 YFSETQ, per germline. Here the CDR3 reads CASSLTGVYNEQFF. CDR3 in DNA: TGCGCCAGCAGCTTGACAGGGGTATACAATGAGCAGTTCTTC.

CDR3 amino acids: CASKPEAAQGSPLHF. The DNA for the CDR3 is TGTGCCAGCAAGCCAGAGGCTGCACAGGGGTCACCCCTCCACTTT. The chain recombines TRBV2 with TRBJ1-6; 7 nucleotides line up with TRBD1. V gave up 7 bases and J gave up 10 bases; unmatched junction bases: 13. Germline CDR1 is SNHLY and CDR2 is FYNNEI. The CDR3 consists of 15 residues.

This clone came up a few times. The chain joins TRBV11-2 to TRBJ1-1; a weak D match, TRBD1 (5 bases). V dropped 8 bases and J dropped 11 bases, with 21 bases sitting between them. This CDR3 is built from 13 residues. Germline loops: CDR1 SGHAT, CDR2 FQNNGV. The CDR3 bases are TGTGCCAGCTCGATATTGCAGGGACTAAATGCTTTCTTT. It yields the protein CASSILQGLNAFF.

V usage is TRBV3-1 (or the pseudogene TRBV3-2) and J usage is TRBJ1-5; D may be TRBD1 (5 bases). Trimming removed 0 bases from V and 13 bases from J, with 16 bases in between. The CDR3 covers 14 residues. Germline CDR1 reads LGHDT; CDR2 reads YNNKEL (reference sequence). The CDR3 region is CASSQDQRLGQQHF. For the CDR3, the DNA is TGTGCCAGCAGCCAAGATCAACGATTGGGGCAGCAGCATTTT.

V gene TRBV2 combines with J gene TRBJ1-4, with a weak D call TRBD1 (5 bases). With 7 bases removed from V and 2 bases from J, the gap between germline ends came to 14 bases. This CDR3 region has 15 residues. Germline-derived CDR1 and CDR2 are SNHLY and FYNNEI. The chain's CDR3 is CASTGVRATNEKLFF. DNA of the CDR3: TGTGCCAGCACGGGGGTCAGGGCGACTAATGAAAAACTGTTTTTT.

This chain connects TRBV4-1 to TRBJ1-5; D is unresolved. V lost 3 bases to trimming and J lost 6 bases, with 18 bases between them. CDR1 and CDR2 (germline): MGHRA, YSYEKL. The CDR3 covers 16 residues. CDR3 bases: TGCGCCAGCAGCCAGAACACGGGGTCCCGGGGTCAGCCCCAGCATTTT. Translated, it gives CASSQNTGSRGQPQHF.

This clone was seen once. J is TRBJ1-6 and V is TRBV30, with a weak D call TRBD1 (6 bases). V was clipped by 2 bases and J by 7 bases, with 12 bases between them. Germline V gene lookup returns CDR1 GTSNPN and CDR2 SVGIG (reference sequence). The CDR3 runs to 14 residues. The CDR3 loop is CAWSTGPNNSPLHF. As DNA, the CDR3 is TGTGCCTGGAGTACAGGGCCGAACAATTCACCCCTCCACTTT.

J is TRBJ1-2 and V is TRBV7-9, with D possibly being TRBD1 (5 bases). With 7 bases removed from V and 6 bases from J, the gap between germline ends came to 15 bases. The CDR3 totals 13 residues. Germline CDR1 and CDR2: SEHNR and FQNEAQ (reference sequence). The CDR3 DNA reads TGTGCCAGCACACGAGATCAGGGTCATGGCTACACCTTC. This gives the protein CASTRDQGHGYTF.

This clone came up a few times. The chain carries TRBV4-1 and TRBJ1-4, with unresolved D. Germline values: CDR1 MGHRA, CDR2 YSYEKL. The CDR3 extends over 13 amino acids. Trimming removed 0 bases at V and 8 bases at J, with 7 bases between. The CDR3 nucleotides are TGCGCCAGCAGCCAAGATCCCGGGGAAAAACTGTTTTTT. This translates into CASSQDPGEKLFF.

A single count supports this clone. The J gene is TRBJ2-3, the V gene TRBV5-5; TRBD2 might be the D (6 bases). The length of the CDR3 is 15 residues. V lost 2 bases, J lost 3 bases, and 13 bases lay in between. Germline V gene sequence: CDR1 SGHKS, CDR2 YYEKEE (reference sequence). The CDR3: CASSFYGGRTDTQYF. CDR3 bases: TGTGCCAGCAGCTTTTACGGGGGAAGAACAGATACGCAGTATTTT. The variable domain in full, with the rest retrieved from reference TRBV5-5 and TRBJ2-3, is DAGVTQSPTHLIKTRGQQVTLRCSPISGHKSVSWYQQVLGQGPQFIFQYYEKEERGRGNFPDRFSARQFPNYSSELNVNALLLGDSALYLCASSFYGGRTDTQYFGPGTRLTVL.

This clone has a single count. The chain uses TRBV5-6 and TRBJ1-2, with 9 nucleotides matching TRBD1. This CDR3 has 14 amino acids. Germline V CDR1 and CDR2: SGHDT, YYEEEE. V shed 4 bases, J shed 6 bases, and the junction held 7 bases outside the gene matches. CDR3 sequence (DNA): TGTGCCAGCAGCCCAGGGACAGGGACGAATGGCTACACCTTC. It specifies CASSPGTGTNGYTF. Together with reference TRBV5-6 and TRBJ1-2, the CDR3 gives the full variable domain: DAGVTQSPTHLIKTRGQQVTLRCSPKSGHDTVSWYQQALGQGPQFIFQYYEEEERQRGNFPDRFSGHQFPNYSSELNVNALLLGDSALYLCASSPGTGTNGYTFGSGTRLTVV.

CDR3 sequence: CASSPVTSGGAYEQFF. Here the CDR3 DNA reads TGCGCCAGCAGCCCTGTTACTAGCGGGGGGGCATATGAGCAGTTCTTC. The chain is built from TRBV4-1 and TRBJ2-1; TRBD2 matches at 13 bases. Losses at the gene ends were 4 bases for V and 8 bases for J; bases not matched to a gene: 8. The CDR3 consists of 16 residues. Germline assignment: CDR1 MGHRA and CDR2 YSYEKL.